The subject of this entry is one T cell receptor (beta chain). There is no known antigen for this receptor. An end of the junction does not agree with germline; a read error may underlie this. The sample comes from a study of response to subunit inactivated influenza vaccine (dated by TCRdb to the late 2010s). Background on the whole study: To follow how T cells responded to a trivalent subunit inactivated influenza vaccine, the researchers relied on deep quantitative profiling of the T cell receptor repertoire.

CDR1 and CDR2 (SGHDT, YYEEEE) derive from the germline V gene. The CDR3 goes from the cysteine to the phenylalanine over 13 residues. Solely the CDR3 DNA is kept, with 39 bases framed from the first base. Summary of the overall study and its limitations: It was suggested by the authors that each seasonal influenza vaccination may recruit only a limited number of new T cells.

The library relied on RT-PCR. The sample was run on an Illumina HiSeq 2500. The public reads were reprocessed in TCRdb via fastp at Q25 and MiXCR, keeping in-frame beta chains. Rows with a matching CDR3 protein are joined into one entry that keeps the most common DNA and genes. This sample lists 150,000 to 200,000 distinct CDR3 sequences; roughly 12% were detected once. Of the sample, 29% is held by the ten largest clones. These data were also reused for a study on T cells expressing NK-cell markers. As the second publication notes: TCR beta cDNA libraries were prepared using 5'RACE template switching, which introduced a universal primer site and unique molecular identifiers. Under 10 donors provided sorted CD3+CD56+NKG2C+, CD3+CD56+NKG2C- and CD3+CD56-NKG2C+ T-cell subsets, whose TCR beta-chain repertoires were profiled. Seven of the eight sequenced donors were HCMV-seropositive and one was HCMV-seronegative. In several experiments an anti-gammadeltaTCR antibody was added to restrict sorting to alphabetaTCR-expressing T cells. In roughly 6 donors, the dominant CD3+CD56+NKG2C+ clonotypes ranked among the top 10 CD8+ clonotypes, making up about 1.0-8% of CD8+ T cells. Those dominant clonotypes were again the most abundant among CD3+CD56-NKG2C+ cells in a few donors, at roughly 25-60.1%. Whether the expanded NKG2C-expressing T cell clones were specific for HCMV antigens remained unclear. All eight donors whose samples were sequenced were randomly selected healthy volunteers, three of them men and five women. HCMV serostatus was determined by detecting HCMV-specific IgG in serum with a commercial ELISA kit. Peripheral blood mononuclear cells were isolated from blood by Ficoll density gradient centrifugation. Using Miltenyi isolation kits, CD4+ and CD8+ T cells were isolated from PBMC through magnetic immunoseparation. Synthesis of cDNA was primed from the TCR beta constant segment and was followed by two consecutive PCR amplification steps. Libraries were sequenced as 2 x 150 bp reads on Illumina HiSeq 2000/2500, MiSeq or NextSeq. MIGEC was used to demultiplex reads and group the reads by UMI, and MiTCR was used to assemble and quantify clonotypes. To exclude erroneous sequences, any TCR cDNA sequence not supported by at least two reads was discarded. The tcR package was used for downstream repertoire analysis, and clonotypes were matched between fractions using CDR3 nucleotide sequence together with V segment. VDJmatch was used to annotate antigen specificity against VDJdb, with one amino acid substitution allowed in CDR3.

Sequencing was performed on CD8+ T cells sorted from PBMCs, taken less than 13 days after vaccination. In this chain, TRBV5-6 is recombined with TRBJ1-1, with the D gene too uncertain to name. The receptor's source is a middle-aged man who received an inactivated influenza vaccine. Donor details come from another sample of the same person, matched by shared clones. The DNA reads TGTGCCAGCAGCATTACGGGGAACACTGAAGTTTTCTTT. This encodes CASSITGNTEVFF.